The clone carrying this T cell receptor (beta chain) was counted only a few times. The CDR3 sequence is 14 residues long. With 2 bases removed from V and 0 bases from J, the gap between germline ends came to 7 bases. CDR1 is KGHSH, CDR2 LQKENI, per germline. The sample belongs to a study of blood T cell repertoires in COVID-19. As processed by the authors: By means of reference gene primer amplification, nucleated cell counts were estimated. Profiling relied on immunoSEQ multiplex PCR, and the TCRdb table lists in-frame clones only, not all of them. V and J calls and clone size follow that table, whereas D and trimming were derived from the DNA. The sample includes roughly 200,000 clones, roughly three quarters of them seen just once.

This clonotype was sampled from a woman aged 45-60 years with active or convalescent COVID-19. V is TRBV18 and J is TRBJ1-1; D is undetermined. Sequencing used peripheral blood. The CDR3 nucleotides are TGTGCCAGCTCACCATCACAGATGAACACTGAAGCTTTCTTT. Amino acids: CASSPSQMNTEAFF.